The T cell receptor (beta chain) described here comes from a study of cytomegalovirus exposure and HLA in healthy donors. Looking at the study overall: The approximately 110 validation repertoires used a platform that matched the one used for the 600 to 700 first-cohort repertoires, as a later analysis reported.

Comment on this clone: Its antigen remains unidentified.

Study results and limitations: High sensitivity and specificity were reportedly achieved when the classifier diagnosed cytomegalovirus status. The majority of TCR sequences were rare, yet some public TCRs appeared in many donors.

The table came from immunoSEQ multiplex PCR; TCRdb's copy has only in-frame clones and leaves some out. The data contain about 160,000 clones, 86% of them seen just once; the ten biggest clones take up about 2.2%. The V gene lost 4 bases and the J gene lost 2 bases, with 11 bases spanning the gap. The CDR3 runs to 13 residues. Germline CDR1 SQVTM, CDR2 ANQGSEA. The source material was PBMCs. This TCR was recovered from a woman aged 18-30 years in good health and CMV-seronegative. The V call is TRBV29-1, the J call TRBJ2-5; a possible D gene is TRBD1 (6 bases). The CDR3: CSVAGQIQETQYF. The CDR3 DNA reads TGCAGCGTTGCCGGACAGATTCAAGAGACCCAGTACTTC.